This T cell receptor (beta chain) was obtained from a study of shared clonotypes between healthy human individuals. Study at large: Donor composition was a couple of women and a few men, aged 18 to 49. Three plates were used per donor for CD4 naive, three for CD4 memory, two for CD8 naive and one for CD8 memory.

The run depth of the assay was deep. Method: immunoSEQ multiplex PCR; TCRdb's copy keeps in-frame clones and lacks some. This table has about 2.2 million clones, approximately 92% appearing once. Naive CD8 cells were CD45RO-negative, positively selected for CCR7, excluding terminally differentiated effector memory CD45RA+ cells. CDR3 length: 14 residues. With V trimmed by 3 bases and J by 1 base, 2 bases remained unmatched. Germline V lookup: CDR1 SGHVS, CDR2 FNYEAQ. Sequencing used naive CD8+ T cells from PBMCs. The genes are TRBV7-6 and TRBJ2-5; 7 bases agree with TRBD2. This TCR derives from a man between 18 and 29 years old in good health. Some clones in this sample may be carry-over from other donors' samples. CDR3 protein: CASSFSSGQETQYF. CDR3 in DNA: TGTGCCAGCAGCTTTTCTAGCGGCCAAGAGACCCAGTACTTC. The full variable domain, rest sourced from reference TRBV7-6 and TRBJ2-5, is GAGVSQSPRYKVTKRGQDVALRCDPISGHVSLYWYRQALGQGPEFLTYFNYEAQQDKSGLPNDRFSAERPEGSISTLTIQRTEQRDSAMYRCASSFSSGQETQYFGPGTRLLVL.